This T cell receptor beta chain was sequenced for a study of cytomegalovirus exposure and HLA in healthy donors. Study-level background: Among the 350 to 400 donors who were genotyped, about 84% fell in the genetic ancestry cluster that is associated with self-reported Caucasian donors.

Between the trimmed V and J ends, which lost 5 bases and 1 base, there was a span of 14 bases. Germline V gives CDR1 MNHNS, CDR2 SASEGT. This CDR3 region has 15 residues. The primer mix had 60 Vbeta and 13 Jbeta primers. The table came from immunoSEQ multiplex PCR; TCRdb's copy has only in-frame clones and leaves some out. In the table there are about 150,000 clones, roughly 80% of which are singletons. This clone was counted between two and nine times. The rearrangement links TRBV6-1 to TRBJ1-1, with D uncertain. This sequence originates from a man aged 25-45 years in good health and CMV-seropositive. The source material was PBMCs. The CDR3 protein is CASSWAGISNTEAFF. The CDR3 DNA sequence: TGTGCCAGCAGTTGGGCGGGGATTTCGAACACTGAAGCTTTCTTT.